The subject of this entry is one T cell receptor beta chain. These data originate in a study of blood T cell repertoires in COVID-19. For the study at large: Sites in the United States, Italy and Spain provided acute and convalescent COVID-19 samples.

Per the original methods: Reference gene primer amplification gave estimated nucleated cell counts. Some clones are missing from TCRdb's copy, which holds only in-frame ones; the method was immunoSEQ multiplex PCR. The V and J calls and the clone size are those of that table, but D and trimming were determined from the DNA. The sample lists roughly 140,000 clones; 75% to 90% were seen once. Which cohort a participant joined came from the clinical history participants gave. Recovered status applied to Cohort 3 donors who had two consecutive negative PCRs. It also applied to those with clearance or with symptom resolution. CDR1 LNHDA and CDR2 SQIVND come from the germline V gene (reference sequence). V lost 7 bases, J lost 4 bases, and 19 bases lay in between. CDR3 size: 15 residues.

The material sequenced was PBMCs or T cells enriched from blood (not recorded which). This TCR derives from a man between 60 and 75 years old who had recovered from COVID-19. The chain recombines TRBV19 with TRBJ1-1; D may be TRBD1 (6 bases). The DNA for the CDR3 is TGTGCCAGTAACCCCGGACAGTTCAGGGCCACTGAAGCTTTCTTT. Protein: CASNPGQFRATEAFF.